This T cell receptor (beta chain) was recorded in a study of cytomegalovirus exposure and HLA in healthy donors (dated by TCRdb to 2016 to 2017). As for the study more broadly: An earlier analysis of roughly 630 of the donors reported more than 250 Gb of sequence data and 117 million unique TCR beta sequences from some 180 million T cells. Class I and class II HLA loci were covered by the typing at four-digit resolution. The aim of the study was to test whether cataloging public T cell receptors could identify signatures of past pathogen exposure. Rather than using new phenotypic data, the later analysis identified candidate immune exposures from TCR beta sequences and from how often those sequences occurred across donors. Across 300 to 500 genotyped donors of the cohort, an average of about 240,000 unique TCR beta nucleotide sequences per donor were sequenced, and roughly 20% of those sequences were non-productive. To decide whether each TCR beta V gene segment behaved as functional or pseudogenic, an earlier analysis of approximately 590 of the donors relied on high-throughput TCR beta sequencing. In a later analysis, previously published TCR beta repertoires from 666 donors were re-analyzed and high-resolution HLA genotyping was added so that TCR occurrence patterns could be studied. A separate validation cohort of approximately 130 different subjects was used in addition to the 666-subject first cohort. Every repertoire in the discovery cohort had been generated on one and the same sequencing platform. The study used immunosequencing to profile the T cell repertoires of about 670 subjects and linked those repertoires to cytomegalovirus serostatus. The number of donors typed differed by locus, with about 629-640 for A, B, C, DRB1 and DQB1, more than 500 for DQA1, approximately 570 for DPA1, and over 400 for DPB1. Donor age, sex, ethnicity and CMV serostatus were compiled together with the repertoire data. Because of strong linkage in the cohort, five DR-DQ haplotypes were treated as single units for association and clustering. Genome-wide SNP genotypes for about 60% of the roughly 670 donors were used in a later genetic analysis, which treated that subset as a discovery cohort. An early release covering over 500 HLA-typed donors comprised approximately 300 gigabases of sequencing data and tens of millions of unique TCR sequences. High-throughput TCR immunosequencing, statistical association of individual TCRs with disease status, and machine learning were combined to predict cytomegalovirus infection status. The genetic ancestry cluster associated with self-reported Caucasian donors included around 76% of the 300 to 450 genotyped donors.

In regard to this clone: Its antigen is still unknown. No quality values exist for individual bases; no much larger clone is one base distant.

Libraries were constructed by the immunoSEQ multiplex PCR assay. For the multiplex PCR, a mixture combining 60 forward primers for TCR Vbeta segments and 13 reverse primers for TCR Jbeta segments was used. A multiplex PCR assay on genomic DNA amplified the CDR3 region of rearranged TCR beta genes. On the Illumina HiSeq System, the amplified TCR beta libraries were sequenced as 87-base-pair reads. From the authors' description of their analysis: In a later analysis, around 80 million unique TCR beta chains were counted across the approximately 670 repertoires, and roughly 11 million of these chains were shared by at least two donors. A nearest-neighbor algorithm error-corrected the raw reads and collapsed the reads into unique sequences, merging closely related sequences to remove PCR and sequencing errors. To assign V, D and J gene segments, CDR3 sequences were aligned to IMGT reference sequences. For a sequence to be retained, at least a six-nucleotide match to both a V gene segment and a J gene segment was required. A rearrangement was called productive if the CDR3 had no stop codons and remained in frame with V and J, and every other rearrangement was called non-productive. Following IMGT convention, CDR3 was defined as the stretch from the second conserved V-encoded cysteine to the conserved J-encoded phenylalanine. Sequences without an unambiguous match to a single V gene segment were excluded from the earlier analysis of about 640 of the donors. In an earlier analysis of approximately 590 of the donors, a V segment was called functional when productive rearrangements were above 56.7%, and segregating when the standard deviation between donors exceeded 5%. A statistical classification framework was built for diagnosing cytomegalovirus status from the catalog of TCR beta chain sequences. A later analysis assigned V and J genes by comparing TCR nucleotide sequences with IMGT/GENE-DB human TR gene sequences. Using the TCRdist pipeline, a later analysis assigned CDR3 sequences along with most-parsimonious VDJ recombination scenarios. A later analysis defined each TCR beta chain by its CDR3 amino acid sequence plus V-gene family, and excluded reads lacking a unique V-gene family. To address suspected cross-contamination and a sequencing artifact, a later analysis removed around 600 highly shared, low-generation-probability nucleotide sequences. In a later analysis, a clonal expansion index for each public chain was calculated from normalized within-repertoire ranks of inferred template counts. Generation probabilities in a later analysis came from a VDJ recombination model fitted to out-of-frame rearrangements, and those results were checked against IGoR. In a later analysis, hypergeometric tests were used to score TCR-TCR, TCR-HLA and TCR-CMV co-occurrence, with a repertoire-size bias correction applied to TCR pairs. A later analysis estimated false discovery rates by permuting HLA or CMV assignments 20 times. In a later analysis, co-occurring TCRs were grouped using DBSCAN, with TCRdist sequence similarity added in when clustering inside HLA-allele-positive subsets. Repertoires with fewer than 30,000 or more than 120,000 public chains, plus five repertoires with anomalous nucleotide sharing, were excluded from co-occurrence clustering. TCRdb mirrors the immuneACCESS table, restricted to in-frame sequences. Some clones are absent from its copies; in checked studies, under half trace to an unresolved V gene, and the reason for the others is unknown. V and J calls and clone size are given by that table; D and trimming were obtained from the DNA. For this sample there are 250,000 to 300,000 clones; around 90% appear just once. The leading ten clones occupy 1.7% of the sample.

In total, about 650 healthy bone marrow donors made up the cohort. All cohort members were sampled while nominally healthy, although unrecorded immune exposures were likely present. The donor was CMV seronegative and was included in the group of hundreds of seronegative cohort members. Every donor gave a peripheral blood sample, and the peripheral blood mononuclear cells from that sample were used for TCR beta sequencing. Genomic DNA extraction from the blood cell samples was performed with the Qiagen DNeasy Blood Extraction Kit. Points the paper makes about the study in general: In a later analysis, HLA-associated TCR beta chains showed more clonal expansion and lower generation probabilities than non-associated chains that were equally common. Presence/absence analyses assumed roughly uniform sequencing depth across donors, an assumption that may not hold. Cytomegalovirus status was reported to be diagnosed by the classifier with high specificity and sensitivity in both the original and validation cohorts. A further reported finding was that TCR beta sequences accurately predicted the HLA-A and HLA-B alleles for most subjects in the first cohort. This cohort had only TCR beta chains sequenced, and the lack of alpha or paired-chain data limited which features could be detected. Linkage disequilibrium might explain the correlated functional status among segregating V segments, but an unknown experimental factor could not be excluded. Strong co-occurrence of HLA alleles, especially DR and DQ, made assigning TCR associations to individual alleles difficult. Because the 87-base-pair reads could not distinguish some IMGT-functional V segments, including TRBV6-2 and TRBV6-3, those segments were excluded. Specific HLA alleles were associated with around 18,000 TCR beta sequences at a false discovery rate of 0.05 in a later analysis. In a later analysis, TCR association rates were found to vary across HLA loci, with the most associated TCRs seen for DRB1 alleles and the fewest for HLA-C alleles. The authors suggested that the approach could potentially be extended to other disease states and immunological phenotypes. Because counts were too low, roughly 17 rarely observed V segments, including chromosome 9 orphons, were left out of the earlier analysis of 500 to 750 of the donors. Three of the identified cytomegalovirus-associated TCR beta chains were confirmed in vitro to be specific for cytomegalovirus antigens. CMV serostatus was the only immune exposure information available for the cohort. Because some donors lacked HLA typing at each locus, the association tests relied only on the typed subset. In the study, 150 to 200 TCR beta chains were listed as associated with cytomegalovirus. In a later genetic analysis, a missense DCLRE1C variant was associated with V-gene and J-gene trimming of TCR beta chains, and the association was replicated in an independent cohort. Most TCR sequences were observed very rarely across donors, whereas some public TCRs were present in many individuals. Broadly in line with IMGT annotations, most TCR beta V segments showed up in productive rearrangements about 90% or about 30% of the time in an earlier analysis of roughly 590 of the donors. Several of the top co-occurrence clusters appeared to be linked to parvovirus B19, influenza, CMV and Epstein-Barr virus, according to a later analysis. The sequencing pipeline was judged likely to have produced a cluster of highly shared sequence variants as a technical artifact. Compared with the 666-donor mean, donors in an Asian-associated ancestry cluster had fewer N-insertions in productive TCRs, according to a later genetic analysis. According to a later analysis, most CMV-associated TCR beta chains appeared to be HLA-restricted, and the HLA associations seemed to be driven largely by CMV exposure.

V is shortened by 0 bases, J by 3 bases, and the region joining them spans 18 bases. Including cysteine and phenylalanine, the CDR3 has 17 amino acids. Only the CDR3 DNA is retained, 51 bases long and in frame from the first base. The germline V gene yields SGHTS for CDR1 and YDEGEE for CDR2. Recombination linked TRBV5-8 to TRBJ1-1, with an unclear D gene assignment. The sample was PBMCs. The clonotype comes from a girl aged 2 to 9 in good health and CMV-seronegative. The encoded CDR3 is CASSLVYWRLADTEAFF. The sequenced DNA: TGTGCCAGCAGCTTGGTATATTGGAGGTTGGCTGACACTGAAGCTTTCTTT.